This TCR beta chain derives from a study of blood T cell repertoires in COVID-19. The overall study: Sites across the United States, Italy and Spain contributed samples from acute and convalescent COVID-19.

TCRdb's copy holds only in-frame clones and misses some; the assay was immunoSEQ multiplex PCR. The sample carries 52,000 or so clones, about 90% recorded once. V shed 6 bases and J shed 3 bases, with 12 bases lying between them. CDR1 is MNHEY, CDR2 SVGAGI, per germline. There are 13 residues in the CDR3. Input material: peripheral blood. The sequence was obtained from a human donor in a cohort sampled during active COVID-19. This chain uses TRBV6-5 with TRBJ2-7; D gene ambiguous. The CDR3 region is CASSSAQFYEQYF. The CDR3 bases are TGTGCCAGCAGCTCCGCACAATTCTACGAGCAGTACTTC.